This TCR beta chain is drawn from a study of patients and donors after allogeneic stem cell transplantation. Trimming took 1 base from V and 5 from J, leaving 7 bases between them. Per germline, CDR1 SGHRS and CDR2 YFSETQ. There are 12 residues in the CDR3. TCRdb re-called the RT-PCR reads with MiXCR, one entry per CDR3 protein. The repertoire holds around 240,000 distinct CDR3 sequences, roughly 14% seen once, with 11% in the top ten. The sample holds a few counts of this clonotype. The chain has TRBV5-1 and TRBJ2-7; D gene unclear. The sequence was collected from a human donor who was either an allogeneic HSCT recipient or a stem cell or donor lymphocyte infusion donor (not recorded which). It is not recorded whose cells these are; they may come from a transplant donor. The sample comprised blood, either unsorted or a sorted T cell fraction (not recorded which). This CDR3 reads CASSLPADEQYF. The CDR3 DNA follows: TGCGCCAGCAGCTTGCCGGCAGACGAGCAGTACTTC.